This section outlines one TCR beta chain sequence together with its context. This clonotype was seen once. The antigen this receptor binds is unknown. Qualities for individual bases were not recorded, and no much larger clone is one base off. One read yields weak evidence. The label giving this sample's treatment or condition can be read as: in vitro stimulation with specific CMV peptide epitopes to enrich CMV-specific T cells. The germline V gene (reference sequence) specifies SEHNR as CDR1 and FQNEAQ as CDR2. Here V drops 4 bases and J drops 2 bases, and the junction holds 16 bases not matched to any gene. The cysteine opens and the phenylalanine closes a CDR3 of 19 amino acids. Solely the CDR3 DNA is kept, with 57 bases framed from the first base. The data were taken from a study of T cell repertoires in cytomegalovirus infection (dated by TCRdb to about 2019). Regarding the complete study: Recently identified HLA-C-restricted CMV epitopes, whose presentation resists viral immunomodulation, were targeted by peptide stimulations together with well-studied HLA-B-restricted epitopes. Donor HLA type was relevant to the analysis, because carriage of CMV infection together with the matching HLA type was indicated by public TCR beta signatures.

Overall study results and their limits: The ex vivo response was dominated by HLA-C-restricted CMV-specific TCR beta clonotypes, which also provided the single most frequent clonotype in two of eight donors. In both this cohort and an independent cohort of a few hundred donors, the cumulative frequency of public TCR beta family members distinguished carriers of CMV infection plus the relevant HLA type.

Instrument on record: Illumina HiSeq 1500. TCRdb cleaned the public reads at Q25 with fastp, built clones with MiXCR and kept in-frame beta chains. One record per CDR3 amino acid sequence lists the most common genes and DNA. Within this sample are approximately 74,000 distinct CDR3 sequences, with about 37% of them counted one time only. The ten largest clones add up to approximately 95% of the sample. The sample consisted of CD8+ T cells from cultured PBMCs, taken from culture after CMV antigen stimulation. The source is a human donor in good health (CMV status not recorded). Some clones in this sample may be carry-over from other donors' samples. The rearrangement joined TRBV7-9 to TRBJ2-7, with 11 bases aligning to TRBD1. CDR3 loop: CASSSIGDRGFWRPYEQYF. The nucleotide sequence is TGTGCCAGCAGCTCAATAGGGGACAGGGGGTTCTGGAGGCCCTACGAGCAGTACTTC.